This T cell receptor beta chain was identified during a study of post-analysis software for immune sequencing data. Whole-study results and caveats: Five or six TRBV segments were significantly more frequent in patients than in controls. TRBV5-6, TRBV5-1 and TRBV20-1 were among these segments.

Note on this clonotype: Its antigen is unidentified.

Trimming stripped 0 bases from V and 6 bases from J, with 17 bases between. Germline CDR1 is SQVTM and CDR2 is ANQGSEA. The CDR3 sequence is 15 residues long. Prepared libraries of TCR beta cDNA carried unique molecular identifiers. TCRdb fed the PCR reads into MiXCR, producing one record per CDR3 protein. The table includes approximately 660,000 distinct CDR3 sequences, about 60% detected once. The sequencing sample was made of blood. The gene calls are TRBV29-1 and TRBJ2-5; tentatively, D is TRBD2 (7 bases). The source of this sequence is a girl aged 2 to 10 with multiple sclerosis. The chain's CDR3 is CSVEEFWGGPKTQYF. The CDR3 nucleotides are TGCAGCGTTGAAGAGTTTTGGGGGGGCCCGAAGACCCAGTACTTC.